This entry features one TCR beta chain sequence. This sample is drawn from a study of blood T cell repertoires in COVID-19. Whole-study context: The cDNA or gDNA used as material had been derived from T cells, B-cell-depleted T cells, or PBMCs.

In the original analysis: Using reference gene primer amplification, nucleated cell counts were estimated. Assay: immunoSEQ multiplex PCR; the TCRdb copy retains only in-frame clones and omits some. That table furnishes V, J and clone size, whereas the DNA furnished D and trimming. Of 50,000 or so clones listed, 75% to 95% are singletons. This CDR3 region has 14 residues. Germline V gene data show CDR1 as LNHDA and CDR2 as SQIVND (reference sequence). Trimming shortened V by 4 bases and J by 5 bases, and 12 bases separated the two germline ends. The specimen sequenced was peripheral blood. The clonotype originates from a man between 65 and 80 years old with active COVID-19. The rearrangement joins TRBV19 to TRBJ2-1; D is possibly TRBD1 (6 bases). The CDR3 here is CASSTGAPNNEQFF. CDR3 in DNA: TGTGCCAGTAGTACAGGGGCGCCTAACAATGAGCAGTTCTTC.